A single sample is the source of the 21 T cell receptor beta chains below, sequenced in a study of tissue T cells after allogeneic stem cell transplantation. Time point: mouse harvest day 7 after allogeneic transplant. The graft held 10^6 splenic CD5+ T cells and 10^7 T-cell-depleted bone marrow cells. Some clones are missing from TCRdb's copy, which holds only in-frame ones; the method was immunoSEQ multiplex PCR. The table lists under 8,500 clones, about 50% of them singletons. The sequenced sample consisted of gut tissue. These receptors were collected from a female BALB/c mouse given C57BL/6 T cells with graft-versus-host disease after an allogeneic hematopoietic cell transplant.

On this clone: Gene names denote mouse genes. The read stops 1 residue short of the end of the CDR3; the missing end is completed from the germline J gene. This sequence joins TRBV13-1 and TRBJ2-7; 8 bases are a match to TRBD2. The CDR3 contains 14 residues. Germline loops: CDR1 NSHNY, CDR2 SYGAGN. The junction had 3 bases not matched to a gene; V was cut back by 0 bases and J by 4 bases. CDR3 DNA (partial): TGTGCCAGCAGTGATGGGGGGGGGCCATATGAACAGTAC. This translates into CASSDGGGPYEQY. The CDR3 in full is CASSDGGGPYEQYF.

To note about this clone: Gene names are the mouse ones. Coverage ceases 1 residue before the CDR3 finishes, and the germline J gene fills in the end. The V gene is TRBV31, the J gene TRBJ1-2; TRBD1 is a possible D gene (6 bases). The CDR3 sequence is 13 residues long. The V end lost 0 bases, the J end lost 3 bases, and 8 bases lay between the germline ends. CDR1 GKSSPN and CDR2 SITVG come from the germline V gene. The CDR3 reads CAWSLRGDSDYTF. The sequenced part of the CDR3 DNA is TGTGCCTGGAGTCTTAGGGGGGACTCCGACTACACC.

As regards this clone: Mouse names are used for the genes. The chain's CDR3 is CSSSRDWSAETLYF. The DNA read from the CDR3 is TGCTCCAGCAGTCGGGACTGGAGTGCAGAAACGCTGTAT. The chain is built from TRBV23 and TRBJ2-3; the D call TRBD2 from the table was never checked on the DNA. The sequence runs out 1 residue before the end of the CDR3; the remainder is reconstructed from the germline J gene. This CDR3 contains 14 residues. In germline, CDR1 is KGHTA, CDR2 FQNQQP. The entire variable domain, with the rest obtained from reference TRBV23 and TRBJ2-3, is as follows: DAAVTQKPRYLIKMKGQEAEMKCIPEKGHTAVFWYQQKQSKELKFLIYFQNQQPLDQIDMVKERFSAVCPSSSLCSLGIRTCEAEDSALYLCSSSRDWSAETLYFGSGTRLTVL.

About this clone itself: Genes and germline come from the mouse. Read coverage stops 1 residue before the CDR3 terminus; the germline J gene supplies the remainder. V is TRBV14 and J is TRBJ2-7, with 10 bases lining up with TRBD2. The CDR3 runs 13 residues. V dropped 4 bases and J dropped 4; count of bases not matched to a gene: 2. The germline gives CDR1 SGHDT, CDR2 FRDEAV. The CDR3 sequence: CASSPGLGYEQYF. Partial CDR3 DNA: TGTGCCAGCAGTCCGGGACTGGGGTATGAACAGTAC. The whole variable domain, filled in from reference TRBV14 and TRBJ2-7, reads EAGVTQSPRYAVLQEGQAVSFWCDPISGHDTLYWYQQPRDQGPQLLVYFRDEAVIDNSQLPSDRFSAVRPKGTNSTLKIQSAKQGDTATYLCASSPGLGYEQYFGPGTRLTVL.

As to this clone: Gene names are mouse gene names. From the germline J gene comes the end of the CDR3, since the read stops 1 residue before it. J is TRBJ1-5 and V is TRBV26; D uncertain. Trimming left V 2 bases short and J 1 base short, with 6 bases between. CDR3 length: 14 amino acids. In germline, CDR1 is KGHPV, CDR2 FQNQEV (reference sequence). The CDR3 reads CASSLRQNNQAPLF. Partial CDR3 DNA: TGTGCCAGCAGTCTGAGGCAGAACAACCAGGCTCCGCTT.

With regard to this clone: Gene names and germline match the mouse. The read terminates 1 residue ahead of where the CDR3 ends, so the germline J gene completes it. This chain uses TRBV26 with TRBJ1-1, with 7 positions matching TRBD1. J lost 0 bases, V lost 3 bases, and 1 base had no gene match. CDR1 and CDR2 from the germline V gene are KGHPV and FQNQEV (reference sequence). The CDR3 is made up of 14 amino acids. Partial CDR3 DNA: TGTGCCAGCAGTCTCGGGACAGAGAACACAGAAGTCTTC. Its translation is CASSLGTENTEVF. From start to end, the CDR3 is CASSLGTENTEVFF.

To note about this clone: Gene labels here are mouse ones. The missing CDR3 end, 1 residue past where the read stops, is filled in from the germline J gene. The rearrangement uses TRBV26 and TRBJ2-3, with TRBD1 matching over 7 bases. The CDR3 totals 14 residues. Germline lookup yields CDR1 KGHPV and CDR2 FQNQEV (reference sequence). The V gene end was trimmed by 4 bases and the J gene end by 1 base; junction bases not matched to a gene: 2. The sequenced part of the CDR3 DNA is TGTGCCAGCAGTCCCGGACAGGGTGCAGAAACGCTGTAT. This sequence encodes CASSPGQGAETLY. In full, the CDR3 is CASSPGQGAETLYF.

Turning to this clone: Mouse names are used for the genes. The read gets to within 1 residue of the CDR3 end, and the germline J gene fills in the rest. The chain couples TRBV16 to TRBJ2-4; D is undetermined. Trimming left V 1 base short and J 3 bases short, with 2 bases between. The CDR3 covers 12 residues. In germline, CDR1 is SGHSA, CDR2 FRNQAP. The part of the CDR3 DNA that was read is TGTGCAAGCAGCTTAGGACAAAACACCTTGTAC. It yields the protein CASSLGQNTLY. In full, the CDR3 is CASSLGQNTLYF.

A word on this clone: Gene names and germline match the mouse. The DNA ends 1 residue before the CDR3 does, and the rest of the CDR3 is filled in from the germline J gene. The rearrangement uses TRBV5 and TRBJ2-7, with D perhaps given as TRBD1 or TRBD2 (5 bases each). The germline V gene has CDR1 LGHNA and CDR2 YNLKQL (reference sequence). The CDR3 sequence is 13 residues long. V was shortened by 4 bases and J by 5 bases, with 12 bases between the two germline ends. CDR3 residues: CASSPRGGDEQYF. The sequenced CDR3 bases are TGTGCCAGCAGCCCCCGCGGGGGAGATGAACAGTAC.

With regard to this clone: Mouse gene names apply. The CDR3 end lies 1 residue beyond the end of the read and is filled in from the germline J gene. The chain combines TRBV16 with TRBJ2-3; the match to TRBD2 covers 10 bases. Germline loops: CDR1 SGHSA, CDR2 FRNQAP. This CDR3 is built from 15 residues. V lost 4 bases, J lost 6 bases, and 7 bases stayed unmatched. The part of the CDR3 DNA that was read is TGTGCAAGCAGCTCCGACTGGGGGGCCCCGGAAACGCTGTAT. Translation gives CASSSDWGAPETLY. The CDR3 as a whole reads CASSSDWGAPETLYF.

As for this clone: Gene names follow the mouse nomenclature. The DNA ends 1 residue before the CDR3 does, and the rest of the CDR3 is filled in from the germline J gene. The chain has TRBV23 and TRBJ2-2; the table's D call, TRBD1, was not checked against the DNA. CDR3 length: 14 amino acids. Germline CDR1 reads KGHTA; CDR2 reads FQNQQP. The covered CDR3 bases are TGCTCCAGCAGTGGGGACAGCATCACCGGGCAGCTCTAC. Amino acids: CSSSGDSITGQLY. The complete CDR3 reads CSSSGDSITGQLYF.

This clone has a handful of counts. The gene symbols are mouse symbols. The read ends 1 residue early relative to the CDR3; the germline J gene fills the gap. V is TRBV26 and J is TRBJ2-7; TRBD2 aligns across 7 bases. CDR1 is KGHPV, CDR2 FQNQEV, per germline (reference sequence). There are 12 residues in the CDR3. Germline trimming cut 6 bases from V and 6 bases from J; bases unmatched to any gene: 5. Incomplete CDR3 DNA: TGTGCCAGCAGCCGCGGGACTGTTGAACAGTAC. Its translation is CASSRGTVEQY. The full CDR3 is CASSRGTVEQYF.

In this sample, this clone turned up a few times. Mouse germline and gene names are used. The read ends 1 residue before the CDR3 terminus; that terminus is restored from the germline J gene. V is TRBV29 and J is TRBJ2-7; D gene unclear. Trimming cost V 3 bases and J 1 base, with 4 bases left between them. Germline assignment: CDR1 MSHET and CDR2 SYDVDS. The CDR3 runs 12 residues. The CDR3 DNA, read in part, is TGTGCTAGCAGTTTCCAATCCTATGAACAGTAC. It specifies CASSFQSYEQY. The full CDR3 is CASSFQSYEQYF.

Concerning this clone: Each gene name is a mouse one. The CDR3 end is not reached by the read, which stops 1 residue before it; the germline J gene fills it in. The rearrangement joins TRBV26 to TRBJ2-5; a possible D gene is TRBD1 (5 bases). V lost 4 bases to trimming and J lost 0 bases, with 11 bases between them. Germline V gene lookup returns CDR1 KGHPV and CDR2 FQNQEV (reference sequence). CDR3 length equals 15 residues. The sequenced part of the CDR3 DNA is TGTGCCAGCAGTCCACAGGTCTTTAACCAAGACACCCAGTAC. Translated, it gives CASSPQVFNQDTQY. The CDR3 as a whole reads CASSPQVFNQDTQYF.

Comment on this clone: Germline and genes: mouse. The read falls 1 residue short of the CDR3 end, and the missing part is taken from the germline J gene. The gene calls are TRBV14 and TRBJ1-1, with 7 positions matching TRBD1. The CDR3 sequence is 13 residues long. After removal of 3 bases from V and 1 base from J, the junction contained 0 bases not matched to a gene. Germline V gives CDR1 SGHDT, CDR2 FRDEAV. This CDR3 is CASSYRGNTEVFF. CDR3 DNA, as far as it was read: TGTGCCAGCAGTTACAGGGGAAACACAGAAGTCTTC. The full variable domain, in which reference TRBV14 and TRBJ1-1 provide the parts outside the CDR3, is EAGVTQSPRYAVLQEGQAVSFWCDPISGHDTLYWYQQPRDQGPQLLVYFRDEAVIDNSQLPSDRFSAVRPKGTNSTLKIQSAKQGDTATYLCASSYRGNTEVFFGKGTRLTVV.

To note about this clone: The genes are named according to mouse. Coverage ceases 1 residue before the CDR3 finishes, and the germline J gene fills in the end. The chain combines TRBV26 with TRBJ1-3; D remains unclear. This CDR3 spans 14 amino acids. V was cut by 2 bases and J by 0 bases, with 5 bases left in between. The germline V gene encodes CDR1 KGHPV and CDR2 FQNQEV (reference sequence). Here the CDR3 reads CASSLPGSGNTLYF. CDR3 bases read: TGTGCCAGCAGTCTGCCAGGTTCTGGAAATACGCTCTAT.

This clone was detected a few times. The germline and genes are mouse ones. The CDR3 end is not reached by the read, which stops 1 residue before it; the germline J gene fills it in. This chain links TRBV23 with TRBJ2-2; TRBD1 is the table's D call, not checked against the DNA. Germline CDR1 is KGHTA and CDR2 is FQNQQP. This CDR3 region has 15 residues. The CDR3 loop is CSSSGQGANTGQLYF. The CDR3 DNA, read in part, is TGCTCCAGCAGTGGGCAGGGGGCAAACACCGGGCAGCTCTAC.

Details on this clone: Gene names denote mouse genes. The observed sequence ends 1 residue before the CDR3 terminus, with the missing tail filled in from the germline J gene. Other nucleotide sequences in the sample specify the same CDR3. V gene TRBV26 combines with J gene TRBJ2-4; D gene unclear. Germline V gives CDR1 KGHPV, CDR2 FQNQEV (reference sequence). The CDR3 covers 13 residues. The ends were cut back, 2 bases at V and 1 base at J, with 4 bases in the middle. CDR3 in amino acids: CASSLGGQNTLYF. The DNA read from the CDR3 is TGTGCCAGCAGTCTGGGGGGTCAAAACACCTTGTAC.

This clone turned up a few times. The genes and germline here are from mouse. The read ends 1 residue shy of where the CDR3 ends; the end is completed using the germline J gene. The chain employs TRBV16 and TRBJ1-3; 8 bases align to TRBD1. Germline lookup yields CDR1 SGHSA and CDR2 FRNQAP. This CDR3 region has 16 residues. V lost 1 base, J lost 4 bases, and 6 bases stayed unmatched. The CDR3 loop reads CASSLVVRGLGNTLYF. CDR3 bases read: TGTGCAAGCAGCTTAGTGGTCAGGGGGCTGGGAAATACGCTCTAT.

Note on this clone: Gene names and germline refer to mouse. Partial CDR3 DNA: TGTGCCAGCTCTCTTGACTGGGGGGACTCCTATGAACAGTAC. This translates into CASSLDWGDSYEQY. Given in full, the CDR3 is CASSLDWGDSYEQYF. The J gene is TRBJ2-7, the V gene TRBV12-1; 10 bases are a match to TRBD2. The sequenced fragment ends 1 residue before the CDR3 boundary, so the rest is inferred from the germline J gene. The germline V gene encodes CDR1 SGHSN and CDR2 HYEKVE. The CDR3 length is 15 residues. V was pared by 1 base and J by 0 bases, with 2 bases of the junction left unmatched.

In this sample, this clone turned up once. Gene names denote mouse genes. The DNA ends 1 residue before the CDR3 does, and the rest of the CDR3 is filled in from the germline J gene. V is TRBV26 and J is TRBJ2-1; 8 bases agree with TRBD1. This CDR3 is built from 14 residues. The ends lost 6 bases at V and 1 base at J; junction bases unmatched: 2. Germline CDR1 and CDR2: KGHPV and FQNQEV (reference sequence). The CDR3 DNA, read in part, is TGTGCCAGCAGGAGACAGGGGAACTATGCTGAGCAGTTC. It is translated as CASRRQGNYAEQF. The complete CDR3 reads CASRRQGNYAEQFF. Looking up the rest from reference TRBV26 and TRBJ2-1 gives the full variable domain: NSKVIQTPRYLVKGQGQKAKMRCIPEKGHPVVFWYQQNKNNEFKFLINFQNQEVLQQIDMTEKRFSAECPSNSPCSLEIQSSEAGDSALYLCASRRQGNYAEQFFGPGTRLTVL.